This TCR beta chain comes out of a study of response to subunit inactivated influenza vaccine. Trimming cost V 6 bases and J 4 bases; bases outside gene matches: 5. Germline CDR1 and CDR2: ENHRY and SYGVKD. The CDR3 spans 14 residues. Study-wide findings and caveats: T cells newly recruited by each seasonal influenza vaccination are few, the authors suggested.

TCRdb used MiXCR to reprocess the RT-PCR reads, holding one entry per CDR3 protein. The sample contains a few hundred thousand distinct CDR3 sequences, 9.5% to 12% of which appear only once. In the case of this clonotype: Its antigen is not identified.

The V gene is TRBV10-3, the J gene TRBJ2-3, with 9 bases identical to TRBD1. This sequence originates from a man in his forties or fifties who received an inactivated influenza vaccine. Sample: PBMCs from blood, taken 45 days after vaccination. CDR3 sequence reads: CAIRDRGKADTQYF. The CDR3 DNA sequence: TGTGCCATCAGGGACAGGGGAAAGGCAGATACGCAGTATTTT.